This is a list of T cell receptor beta chains from one sample in a study of metastatic and nonmetastatic thyroid tumors. MiXCR reprocessed the PCR reads for TCRdb. In the table there are approximately 69,000 clones, 13% to 15% of which are singletons. Sequenced: blood. Receptor source: a male donor with papillary thyroid cancer or a benign thyroid nodule (not recorded which). Some clones in this sample may be carry-over from other donors' samples. Both conserved end residues are part of each CDR3. Each record gives: D gene, clone size, V gene, J gene, CDR3 length, CDR3 DNA, CDR3 protein. D genes are given only for firm matches. Only some rows state a clone size, as once, few, many or a class for expanded clones.

NA,NA,TRBV11-2,TRBJ2-3,19,TGTGCCAGCAGCTTAGATCTGCAGGGGATTTGGGGAAGCACAGATACGCAGTATTTT,CASSLDLQGIWGSTDTQYF
TRBD1,few,TRBV4-3,TRBJ1-4,17,TGCGCCAGCAGCCAAGATGGCCCCGGGACAGGGCCTGAAAAACTGTTTTTT,CASSQDGPGTGPEKLFF
TRBD2,many,TRBV20-1,TRBJ2-1,17,TGCAGTGCTTTGCCGGGACTAGCGGGAGGGCGCTACAATGAGCAGTTCTTC,CSALPGLAGGRYNEQFF
NA,many,TRBV6-2/TRBV6-3,TRBJ1-4,15,TGTGCCAGCAGCTCCTACACTGCAACTAATGAAAAACTGTTTTTT,CASSSYTATNEKLFF
TRBD1,many,TRBV19,TRBJ2-1,18,TGTGCCAGTAGTAAGGACAGGGGTAATTTAATAGGCTACAATGAGCAGTTCTTC,CASSKDRGNLIGYNEQFF
NA,many,TRBV11-2,TRBJ2-6,15,TGTGCCAGCAGCTTAGACGGCTCTGGGGCCAACGTCCTGACTTTC,CASSLDGSGANVLTF
NA,many,TRBV29-1,TRBJ2-3,14,TGCAGCGTGAGAGGAGGGGCAAGCACAGATACGCAGTATTTT,CSVRGGASTDTQYF
TRBD1,many,TRBV28,TRBJ2-7,16,TGTGCCAGCAGTTTATGTAGACCGGGACAGGGGTGCGAGCAGTACTTC,CASSLCRPGQGCEQYF
TRBD2,many,TRBV7-2,TRBJ2-5,14,TGTGCCAGCAGCTCTATAGCGGGAGAGGAGACCCAGTACTTC,CASSSIAGEETQYF
NA,many,TRBV5-6,TRBJ1-6,15,TGTGCCAGCAGCTTGCAAGGGGTTCATAATTCACCCCTCCACTTT,CASSLQGVHNSPLHF
NA,NA,TRBV6-5,TRBJ2-1,17,TGTGCCAGCAGTCTACAGGGGGTCCGCGGGAGCTACAATGAGCAGTTCTTC,CASSLQGVRGSYNEQFF
NA,few,TRBV12-3/TRBV12-4,TRBJ1-1,18,TGTGCCAGCAGTTTAGAAAGATCACAGTTGGGAAAGAACACTGAAGCTTTCTTT,CASSLERSQLGKNTEAFF
NA,few,TRBV6-2/TRBV6-3,TRBJ2-1,16,TGTGCCAGCACGCCACTTGGGGGAGGCTCATACAATGAGCAGTTCTTC,CASTPLGGGSYNEQFF
TRBD1,once,TRBV11-2,TRBJ2-1,15,TGTGCCAGCAGCTCGGGGACAGGACTCTACAATGAGCAGTTCTTC,CASSSGTGLYNEQFF
NA,NA,TRBV5-1,TRBJ2-7,12,TGCGCCAGCAGCCTCCCCTCCTACGAGCAGTACTTC,CASSLPSYEQYF
NA,few,TRBV28,TRBJ1-2,12,TGTGCCAGTGGTACCCCGGGCGGTGGCTACACCTTC,CASGTPGGGYTF
TRBD1,NA,TRBV9,TRBJ2-2,15,TGTGCCAGCAGCTTAGGACAGGGGTGGACCGGGGAGCTGTTTTTT,CASSLGQGWTGELFF
NA,many,TRBV20-1,TRBJ1-1,12,TGCAGTGCTAGAGGGGGTTTCGGTGAAGCTTTCTTT,CSARGGFGEAFF
NA,many,TRBV10-3,TRBJ1-2,13,TGTGCCGTTTCGGCCGACAGAATTAATGGCTACACCTTC,CAVSADRINGYTF
TRBD1,many,TRBV19,TRBJ1-1,18,TGTGCCAGTAGTACGAGGGATCCGGGACAGGGGATCAACACTGAAGCTTTCTTT,CASSTRDPGQGINTEAFF
NA,few,TRBV2,TRBJ2-7,14,TGTGCCAGCAGCTCCGTGACGGGGATCTACGAGCAGTACTTC,CASSSVTGIYEQYF
NA,many,TRBV5-1,TRBJ2-5,12,TGCGCCAGCAAGTCTCGAGCGGAGACCCAGTACTTC,CASKSRAETQYF
NA,many,TRBV5-8,TRBJ1-1,13,TGTGCCAGCAGCCGGGTCCCGAACACTGAAGCTTTCTTT,CASSRVPNTEAFF
NA,many,TRBV7-2,TRBJ2-5,11,TGTGCCAGCAGTTCTCGAGAGACCCAGTACTTC,CASSSRETQYF
NA,many,TRBV27,TRBJ2-2,14,TGTGCCAGCAGTTACAGGGAAAACACCGGGGAGCTGTTTTTT,CASSYRENTGELFF
TRBD1,NA,TRBV20-1,TRBJ1-6,17,TGCAGTGCTAGAGGCGATTGGGACAGGGATTTAGATTCACCCCTCCACTTT,CSARGDWDRDLDSPLHF
NA,many,TRBV11-1,TRBJ2-3,18,TGTGCCAGCAGCCCCGGGCCCACCAAAATACGTCCCGCAGATACGCAGTATTTT,CASSPGPTKIRPADTQYF
NA,many,TRBV4-3,TRBJ2-3,17,TGCGCCAGCAGCCAGAGCGACGGACGGATTAGCACAGATACGCAGTATTTT,CASSQSDGRISTDTQYF
NA,many,TRBV5-6,TRBJ2-5,15,TGTGCCAGCACCCTGTGGACCCTGAAGCAAGAGACCCAGTACTTC,CASTLWTLKQETQYF
NA,many,TRBV19,TRBJ2-3,16,TGTGCCAGTAGTATTGGGGTCTCCAGTACCACAGATACGCAGTATTTT,CASSIGVSSTTDTQYF
NA,many,TRBV12-3/TRBV12-4,TRBJ2-2,12,TGTGCCAGCAGTTTAACATACGGGGAGCTGTTTTTT,CASSLTYGELFF
NA,many,TRBV27,TRBJ1-2,14,TGTGCCAGCGGCGACTCCGAGGAAAACTATGGCTACACCTTC,CASGDSEENYGYTF
TRBD1,few,TRBV6-4,TRBJ1-5,16,TGTGCCAGCAGGCCCAGGACAGGTGGCGCAGTACAGCCCCAGCATTTT,CASRPRTGGAVQPQHF
TRBD1,few,TRBV27,TRBJ2-2,16,TGTGCCAGCAGTTCCGGGACAGGGGGCCTGACCGGGGAGCTGTTTTTT,CASSSGTGGLTGELFF
NA,many,TRBV4-1,TRBJ2-3,16,TGCGCCAGCAGCCAGAGGACTGCCGCTGTGACAGATACGCAGTATTTT,CASSQRTAAVTDTQYF
NA,NA,TRBV5-5,TRBJ2-7,12,TGTGCCAGCATCTCCGTTACTCACGAGCAGTACTTC,CASISVTHEQYF
NA,many,TRBV6-6,TRBJ1-2,16,TGTGCCAGCAGTTACGGACAGAGCACCCCTAACTGTGGCTACACCTTC,CASSYGQSTPNCGYTF
NA,many,TRBV6-2/TRBV6-3,TRBJ1-2,13,TGTGCCAGCAGGGATGCCGGGCCCTATGGCTACACCTTC,CASRDAGPYGYTF
TRBD1,many,TRBV7-6,TRBJ1-1,16,TGTGCCAGCAGTTTCGACAGGGGGTGGGGTCCGTCTGAAGCTTTCTTT,CASSFDRGWGPSEAFF
NA,few,TRBV2,TRBJ2-7,14,TGTGCCAGCAGTGAACAGGGTGAAACCTACGAGCAGTACTTC,CASSEQGETYEQYF
NA,many,TRBV4-1,TRBJ2-1,12,TGCGCCAGCAGCCGGGAGTACAATGAGCAGTTCTTC,CASSREYNEQFF
NA,many,TRBV19,TRBJ1-5,14,TGTGCCAGTAGTGTGCAGGCTGGCAATCAGCCCCAGCATTTT,CASSVQAGNQPQHF
TRBD2,many,TRBV2,TRBJ2-5,15,TGTGCCAGCAGGCGGACTAGCGGGATGGGAGAGACCCAGTACTTC,CASRRTSGMGETQYF